Following are 10 T cell receptor beta chains from one sample sequenced in a study of Ad26.COV2.S vaccination and SARS-CoV-2 variants. Clones were sequenced by immunoSEQ multiplex PCR, and TCRdb holds only the in-frame ones, with some missing. The sample yields roughly 400,000 clones, roughly 90% seen once. This sample's treatment: around 19 received Ad26.COV2.S at low or high dose, single or two shots; roughly 5 received placebo; per-sample allocation not given. Material that was analyzed had been drawn on day 63 after the first vaccine or placebo injection. Specimen: peripheral blood, collected in a trial of Ad26.COV2.S vaccine versus placebo. Receptors were obtained from a person between 18 and 65 years old who received the Ad26.COV2.S COVID-19 vaccine or a placebo.

J is TRBJ2-7 and V is TRBV9; D tentatively fits TRBD1 or TRBD2 (5 bases each). The V gene lost 3 bases and the J gene lost 1 base, with 11 bases spanning the gap. The CDR3 loop spans 14 amino acids. The V gene's germline CDR1 is SGDLS and CDR2 YYNGEE. CDR3 DNA sequence: TGTGCCAGCAGCGCCGAGGGGTTTTCCTACGAGCAGTACTTC. It yields the protein CASSAEGFSYEQYF.

This chain connects TRBV18 to TRBJ1-2; D call uncertain. Germline V CDR1 and CDR2: KGHSH, LQKENI. Trimming left V 0 bases short and J 0 bases short, with 11 bases between. The CDR3 runs 16 residues. Here the CDR3 DNA reads TGTGCCAGCTCACCACCGATCGCCCTAGCTAACTATGGCTACACCTTC. The encoded protein is CASSPPIALANYGYTF. The full variable domain, with the rest looked up from reference TRBV18 and TRBJ1-2, is NAGVMQNPRHLVRRRGQEARLRCSPMKGHSHVYWYRQLPEEGLKFMVYLQKENIIDESGMPKERFSAEFPKEGPSILRIQQVVRGDSAAYFCASSPPIALANYGYTFGSGTRLTVV.

The rearrangement links TRBV28 to TRBJ1-6; D is ambiguous. CDR3 length: 16 residues. The V gene's germline CDR1 is MDHEN and CDR2 SYDVKM. V was trimmed by 3 bases and J by 0 bases, leaving 9 bases between them. CDR3 sequence reads: CASSFHRSSYNSPLHF. The CDR3, as DNA: TGTGCCAGCAGTTTTCATAGGAGCTCCTATAATTCACCCCTCCACTTT.

This chain joins TRBV11-2 and TRBJ1-6; D uncertain. In germline, CDR1 is SGHAT, CDR2 FQNNGV. The CDR3 is 11 residues long. Trimming removed 5 bases at V and 14 bases at J, with 10 bases between. The CDR3 reads CASSPGSSLHF. In nucleotides, the CDR3 is TGTGCCAGCAGCCCCGGTTCGTCCCTCCACTTT.

This clone is a singleton in its sample. CDR3 protein: CASSLRGGWAGELFF. The CDR3 DNA is TGTGCCAGCAGCCTCCGCGGGGGATGGGCCGGGGAGCTGTTTTTT. The rearrangement joins TRBV6-2 or TRBV6-3 to TRBJ2-2, with 7 bases fitting TRBD2. The CDR3 consists of 15 residues. J lost 6 bases, V lost 6 bases, and 10 bases had no gene match. Germline assignment: CDR1 MNHEY and CDR2 SVGEGT.

This clone was seen more than once but under ten times. The rearrangement uses TRBV28 and TRBJ2-1, with 9 bases aligning to TRBD2. The V and J ends lost 3 bases and 4 bases, in that order; junction bases with no gene match: 7. CDR3 length: 16 residues. The germline gives CDR1 MDHEN, CDR2 SYDVKM. The CDR3 DNA is TGTGCCAGCAGTTTTAGAGCGGGGGGCAAATACAATGAGCAGTTCTTC. Its protein product is CASSFRAGGKYNEQFF. The full variable domain, in which reference TRBV28 and TRBJ2-1 provide the parts outside the CDR3, is DVKVTQSSRYLVKRTGEKVFLECVQDMDHENMFWYRQDPGLGLRLIYFSYDVKMKEKGDIPEGYSVSREKKERFSLILESASTNQTSMYLCASSFRAGGKYNEQFFGPGTRLTVL.

The chain uses TRBV4-3 and TRBJ1-6; D call uncertain. Trimming shortened V by 3 bases and J by 4 bases, and 13 bases separated the two germline ends. This CDR3 has 16 amino acids. Germline V lookup: CDR1 LGHNA, CDR2 YSLEER. CDR3 nucleotides: TGCGCCAGCAGCCACAGATCGGGGTATTATAATTCACCCCTCCACTTT. Its translation: CASSHRSGYYNSPLHF.

This chain connects TRBV19 to TRBJ1-5, with D possibly TRBD1 on 6 matching bases. CDR3 length equals 15 residues. Germline CDR1 reads LNHDA; CDR2 reads SQIVND (reference sequence). V was trimmed by 1 base and J by 7 bases, leaving 14 bases between them. Here the CDR3 DNA reads TGTGCCAGTAGTATAGCTCAGGGGTCACCCCAGCCCCAGCATTTT. Encoded protein: CASSIAQGSPQPQHF.

The V call is TRBV30, the J call TRBJ1-2; TRBD1 might be the D (5 bases). Germline V gene lookup returns CDR1 GTSNPN and CDR2 SVGIG (reference sequence). The CDR3 is made up of 14 amino acids. V was cut by 4 bases and J by 3 bases, with 15 bases left in between. CDR3 sequence reads: CAWTAGTFHYGYTF. Written as DNA, the CDR3 is TGTGCCTGGACGGCCGGGACGTTCCACTATGGCTACACCTTC.

The chain combines TRBV5-1 with TRBJ1-1; D is unclear. CDR1 is SGHRS, CDR2 YFSETQ, per germline. V shed 0 bases and J shed 1 base, with 28 bases lying between them. CDR3 length equals 21 residues. CDR3 DNA: TGCGCCAGCAGCTTGGGACTTAATCAAATTGCCGGTGGGTCGGCGAACACTGAAGCTTTCTTT. This translates into CASSLGLNQIAGGSANTEAFF.